This entry is about one T cell receptor (beta chain). This sample is part of a study of blood T cell repertoires in COVID-19. Overall study: Samples representing acute and convalescent COVID-19 were sourced from the United States, Italy and Spain. T cells, B-cell-depleted T cells, or PBMCs provided the cDNA or gDNA that served as material.

Per the study methods: Amplification from reference gene primers served as the basis for estimated nucleated cell counts. Produced via immunoSEQ multiplex PCR; TCRdb's table is partial and in-frame only. That table gives V, J and clone size, and the DNA gave D and trimming. Of roughly 90,000 clones listed, over 80% are singletons. The length of the CDR3 is 17 residues. CDR1 and CDR2 from the germline V gene are SGHTA and FQGNSA. With 1 base clipped from V and 7 bases from J, the junction kept 7 bases outside the gene matches. The clonotype comes from a woman older than 75 with active or convalescent COVID-19. The gene calls are TRBV7-2 and TRBJ1-4, with 12 bases matching TRBD1. The sample consisted of peripheral blood. This CDR3 is CASSLEGTGGGGEKLFF. The DNA of the CDR3 is TGTGCCAGCAGCTTAGAAGGGACAGGGGGCGGCGGTGAAAAACTGTTTTTT. Together with reference TRBV7-2 and TRBJ1-4, the CDR3 gives the full variable domain: GAGVSQSPSNKVTEKGKDVELRCDPISGHTALYWYRQSLGQGLEFLIYFQGNSAPDKSGLPSDRFSAERTGGSVSTLTIQRTQQEDSAVYLCASSLEGTGGGGEKLFFGSGTQLSVL.